This TCR beta chain was sequenced for a study of human T cells and chemical hapten exposure. The overall study: Each patient's scalp received weekly diphenylcyclopropenone throughout the approximately 25-week study.

Time point in this sample: patch test 2, 6 weeks after DPC sensitization. Treatment of the sample: therapeutic diphenylcyclopropenone sensitization with weekly scalp DPC. This clonotype was counted many times. The CDR3 contains 14 residues. Germline V CDR1 and CDR2: SGHVS, FQNEAQ. V was clipped by 1 base and J by 2 bases, with 7 bases between them. From the RACE reads, TCRdb called clonotypes with MiXCR, one entry per CDR3 protein. This sample yields some 100,000 distinct CDR3 sequences, of which approximately 9.3% are seen a single time; just over 2% belongs to the top ten. The rearrangement links TRBV7-8 to TRBJ2-3; D is unresolved. The specimen comprised whole blood, sampled in connection with sensitization to the hapten diphenylcyclopropenone (DPC). This sequence was found in a woman aged 40 to 50 with alopecia areata. Some clones in this sample may be carry-over from other donors' samples. CDR3 residues: CASSLGWLTDTQYF. CDR3 nucleotide sequence: TGTGCCAGCAGCTTAGGGTGGCTCACAGATACGCAGTATTTT.